These 25 T cell receptor beta chains share one sample of origin, sequenced in a study of shared clonotypes between healthy human individuals. Sequenced by immunoSEQ multiplex PCR; TCRdb stores in-frame clones only, minus some. Of about 2.4 million clones in the sample, more than 80% were seen once. The specimen sequenced was naive CD4+ T cells sorted from blood. Subset specified: CD45RA+ positively selected. The receptors shown here come from a man between 18 and 29 years old in good health.

This chain connects TRBV19 to TRBJ2-3; either TRBD1 or TRBD2 may supply D (5 bases each). Germline V CDR1 and CDR2: LNHDA, SQIVND (reference sequence). The CDR3 length is 16 residues. Between the trimmed V and J ends, which lost 9 bases and 0 bases, there was a span of 19 bases. CDR3 DNA sequence: TGTGCCAGCAGTCCAACTCTCGGGGCAAGCACAGATACGCAGTATTTT. This translates into CASSPTLGASTDTQYF.

This chain links TRBV6-7 with TRBJ1-6; 7 bases map to TRBD1. TRBV6-7 is designated an ORF whose function remains uncertain. V lost 6 bases to trimming and J lost 0 bases; unmatched junction nucleotides: 11. CDR3 length: 18 amino acids. CDR3 coding DNA: TGTGCCAGCAGGGAGGGCAGGGGGGTAAGCTCCTATAATTCACCCCTCCACTTT. This sequence encodes CASREGRGVSSYNSPLHF.

DNA of the CDR3: TGTGCCTGGGCGGGACACCCAACGAACGAGCAGTACTTC. Translated: CAWAGHPTNEQYF. The rearrangement joins TRBV30 to TRBJ2-5; D may correspond to TRBD1 or TRBD2 (6 bases each). The J call may not be correct, given that the DNA end is closer to TRBJ2-7. Germline lookup yields CDR1 GTSNPN and CDR2 SVGIG (reference sequence). CDR3 length: 13 amino acids.

J is TRBJ2-2 and V is TRBV7-2, with a tentative D call TRBD1 (6 bases). The V gene's germline CDR1 is SGHTA and CDR2 FQGNSA. The CDR3 has 14 amino acids. Deletions cut 4 bases from V and 1 base from J, with 7 bases between. The DNA of the CDR3 is TGTGCCAGCAGCTCCAGGGGGAACACCGGGGAGCTGTTTTTT. Translation gives CASSSRGNTGELFF.

As regards this clone: Other DNA sequences in the sample encode the same CDR3. Here the CDR3 DNA reads TGTGCCAGCAGTTACAAGGGCTCTGGGGCCAACGTCCTGACTTTC. It specifies CASSYKGSGANVLTF. The chain has TRBV6-5 and TRBJ2-6; D uncertain. Trimming removed 2 bases at V and 0 bases at J, with 5 bases between. Germline V gene sequence: CDR1 MNHEY, CDR2 SVGAGI. CDR3 length equals 15 residues.

Points on this clone: Within the sample, other DNA sequences also encode this same CDR3. This chain links TRBV2 with TRBJ2-5; D remains unclear. Deletions cut 1 base from V and 5 bases from J, with 8 bases between. Germline CDR1 is SNHLY and CDR2 is FYNNEI. CDR3 length equals 13 residues. The CDR3 bases are TGTGCCAGCAGTGAAGGCCGTCAGGAGACCCAGTACTTC. It yields the protein CASSEGRQETQYF.

The J gene is TRBJ1-1, the V gene TRBV6-5; possibly TRBD1 for D (6 bases). Germline loops: CDR1 MNHEY, CDR2 SVGAGI. This CDR3 comprises 14 residues. Trimming left V 2 bases short and J 8 bases short, with 15 bases between. CDR3 residues: CASSYRQEPPEAFF. The CDR3 bases are TGTGCCAGCAGTTACCGACAGGAGCCGCCGGAAGCTTTCTTT.

CDR3 protein: CAWSGGSFSPLHF. The CDR3 nucleotides are TGTGCCTGGAGTGGGGGGTCGTTCTCACCCCTCCACTTT. The chain carries TRBV30 and TRBJ1-6; D may be TRBD1 (5 bases). Trimming removed 1 base at V and 10 bases at J, with 11 bases between. Germline values: CDR1 GTSNPN, CDR2 SVGIG (reference sequence). The CDR3 covers 13 residues.

This chain uses TRBV2 with TRBJ2-7; perhaps TRBD1 as D (5 bases). Trimming pared 7 bases from V and 5 bases from J, leaving 9 bases between. Per germline, CDR1 SNHLY and CDR2 FYNNEI. The CDR3 covers 11 residues. This CDR3 reads CASNKGHEQYF. In DNA form, the CDR3 reads TGTGCCAGCAACAAGGGGCACGAGCAGTACTTC.

The sample holds a few counts of this clone. The V and J genes are TRBV7-2 and TRBJ1-1; D uncertain. V shed 2 bases and J shed 6 bases, with 10 bases lying between them. The CDR3 sequence is 13 residues long. CDR1 is SGHTA and CDR2 is FQGNSA in the germline V gene. CDR3 nucleotides: TGTGCCAGCAGCTTATTGGTGGGGTCTGAAGCTTTCTTT. It codes for CASSLLVGSEAFF. Full variable domain (missing parts from reference TRBV7-2 and TRBJ1-1): GAGVSQSPSNKVTEKGKDVELRCDPISGHTALYWYRQSLGQGLEFLIYFQGNSAPDKSGLPSDRFSAERTGGSVSTLTIQRTQQEDSAVYLCASSLLVGSEAFFGQGTRLTVV.

The CDR3 DNA reads as TGTGCCAGTAGTATACCAGGCCGCGGCTACGAGCAGTACTTC. It encodes CASSIPGRGYEQYF. The chain uses TRBV19 and TRBJ2-5; D gene ambiguous. The J call may be wrong; the DNA end is better matched by TRBJ2-7. The CDR3 covers 14 residues. Germline-derived CDR1 and CDR2 are LNHDA and SQIVND (reference sequence).

The count of this clone is one. The V and J genes are TRBV18 and TRBJ2-5; D possibly corresponds to TRBD2 (5 bases). Germline-derived CDR1 and CDR2 are KGHSH and LQKENI. V lost 4 bases to trimming and J lost 5 bases, with 11 bases between them. This CDR3 spans 13 amino acids. CDR3 bases: TGTGCCAGCTCACGTGGCCAGCGGGAGACCCAGTACTTC. Translated, it gives CASSRGQRETQYF.

V is TRBV12-5 and J is TRBJ2-2; D is unresolved. The germline V gene has CDR1 LGHNT and CDR2 FRNRAP. Trimming removed 3 bases from V and 2 bases from J, with 4 bases in between. The length of the CDR3 is 13 residues. The CDR3 loop reads CASGLGNTGELFF. DNA of the CDR3: TGTGCTAGTGGTTTAGGTAACACCGGGGAGCTGTTTTTT.

The chain couples TRBV13 to TRBJ2-7; D unresolved. Looked up from germline, CDR1 is PRHDT and CDR2 is FYEKMQ (reference sequence). The CDR3 spans 14 residues. Trimming removed 6 bases from V and 0 bases from J, with 12 bases in between. This chain's CDR3 is CASRITASSYEQYF. The CDR3, as DNA: TGTGCCAGCAGAATCACAGCATCCTCCTACGAGCAGTACTTC.

The rearrangement links TRBV9 to TRBJ1-4; D ambiguous. Germline CDR1 reads SGDLS; CDR2 reads YYNGEE. The CDR3 contains 14 residues. Trimming stripped 0 bases from V and 7 bases from J, with 10 bases between. In nucleotides, the CDR3 is TGTGCCAGCAGCGTAGAGGTCAACGGTGAAAAACTGTTTTTT. Translation: CASSVEVNGEKLFF.

This chain uses TRBV4-3 with TRBJ2-3; D might be TRBD2 (6 bases). V dropped 1 base and J dropped 7 bases, with 21 bases sitting between them. CDR1 and CDR2 from the germline V gene are LGHNA and YSLEER. CDR3 length: 17 amino acids. CDR3 residues: CASSQVSSVEMPNTQYF. The DNA for the CDR3 is TGCGCCAGCAGCCAAGTGTCTAGCGTAGAGATGCCAAATACGCAGTATTTT.

On this clone itself: The sample has other DNA sequences that encode this CDR3 too. This chain connects TRBV20-1 to TRBJ1-4; the D is unclear. Trimming stripped 6 bases from V and 2 bases from J, with 4 bases between. Germline V CDR1 and CDR2: DFQATT, SNEGSKA (reference sequence). CDR3 size: 11 residues. CDR3 nucleotides: TGCAGTGCCACGACTAATGAAAAACTGTTTTTT. It encodes CSATTNEKLFF.

V and J are TRBV7-9 and TRBJ2-5; 8 bases align to TRBD1. Looked up from germline, CDR1 is SEHNR and CDR2 is FQNEAQ (reference sequence). The CDR3 totals 14 residues. V was pared by 0 bases and J by 4 bases, with 1 base of the junction left unmatched. The CDR3 sequence is CASSLAGQGETQYF. The CDR3 DNA is TGTGCCAGCAGCTTAGCCGGACAGGGAGAGACCCAGTACTTC.

CDR3 nucleotide sequence: TGTGCCAGTAGTATCTCACAGTTCCTTGGTGACTACACCTTC. Residues: CASSISQFLGDYTF. V usage is TRBV19 and J usage is TRBJ1-2; D is uncertain. This CDR3 contains 14 residues. V was pared by 3 bases and J by 10 bases, with 18 bases between. CDR1 LNHDA and CDR2 SQIVND come from the germline V gene (reference sequence). Combining the CDR3 with reference TRBV19 and TRBJ1-2 gives the whole variable domain DGGITQSPKYLFRKEGQNVTLSCEQNLNHDAMYWYRQDPGQGLRLIYYSQIVNDFQKGDIAEGYSVSREKKESFPLTVTSAQKNPTAFYLCASSISQFLGDYTFGSGTRLTVV.

The chain links TRBV18 to TRBJ2-7; the match to TRBD1 covers 8 bases. The CDR3 covers 15 residues. The germline CDR1 and CDR2 sequences are KGHSH and LQKENI. The J segment lost 0 bases and the V segment lost 6 bases, leaving 7 bases of the junction unmatched. CDR3 protein: CASSRAGTGSYEQYF. CDR3 coding DNA: TGTGCCAGCTCCCGAGCCGGGACAGGCTCCTACGAGCAGTACTTC.

This sequence joins TRBV30 and TRBJ1-2, with D possibly TRBD1 on 6 matching bases. Germline CDR1 and CDR2: GTSNPN and SVGIG (reference sequence). The CDR3 length is 13 residues. Trimming took off 2 bases at V and 5 bases at J, with 12 bases between the two ends. For the CDR3, the DNA is TGTGCCTGGAGTAGGGGGTCTTCGTATGGCTACACCTTC. Translated: CAWSRGSSYGYTF. Variable domain in full (rest from reference TRBV30 and TRBJ1-2): SQTIHQWPATLVQPVGSPLSLECTVEGTSNPNLYWYRQAAGRGLQLLFYSVGIGQISSEVPQNLSASRPQDRQFILSSKKLLLSDSGFYLCAWSRGSSYGYTFGSGTRLTVV.

The J gene is TRBJ1-3, the V gene TRBV28; no clear D gene. Trimming took off 4 bases at V and 7 bases at J, with 11 bases between the two ends. The CDR3 consists of 13 residues. Looked up from germline, CDR1 is MDHEN and CDR2 is SYDVKM. The CDR3 protein is CASSSKGPNTIYF. The CDR3 nucleotides are TGTGCCAGCAGTTCCAAAGGTCCGAACACCATATATTTT.

J is TRBJ2-1 and V is TRBV5-6; tentative D call: TRBD1 (6 bases). Per germline, CDR1 SGHDT and CDR2 YYEEEE. V gave up 4 bases and J gave up 4 bases, with 18 bases separating them. This CDR3 contains 16 residues. The CDR3: CASSLPTGLFYNEQFF. For the CDR3, the DNA is TGTGCCAGCAGCCTACCGACAGGTTTATTTTACAATGAGCAGTTCTTC.

The genes are TRBV6-1 and TRBJ1-1; TRBD1 aligns across 7 bases. Trimming cost V 5 bases and J 0 bases; bases outside gene matches: 6. Germline V gives CDR1 MNHNS, CDR2 SASEGT. The CDR3 length is 15 residues. DNA for the CDR3: TGTGCCAGCAGTAATTCCGGGACAGTGAACACTGAAGCTTTCTTT. Its protein product is CASSNSGTVNTEAFF.

The CDR3 DNA sequence: TGTGCCAGCAGCGTTCGCGGACAGTTCACAGATACGCAGTATTTT. It yields the protein CASSVRGQFTDTQYF. This chain uses TRBV9 with TRBJ2-3, with D perhaps matching TRBD1 (6 bases). This CDR3 comprises 15 residues. The germline V and J ends were trimmed by 2 bases and 2 bases, with 12 bases remaining between them. Germline values: CDR1 SGDLS, CDR2 YYNGEE. The full variable domain, completed using reference TRBV9 and TRBJ2-3, is DSGVTQTPKHLITATGQRVTLRCSPRSGDLSVYWYQQSLDQGLQFLIQYYNGEERAKGNILERFSAQQFPDLHSELNLSSLELGDSALYFCASSVRGQFTDTQYFGPGTRLTVL.